The clone carrying this T cell receptor beta chain was seen once. The antigen remains unidentified. A much bigger clone sits one base away, suggesting this may be a read error. Amplification of TCR beta CDR3 regions used RNA transcripts. First-round RT-PCR with HTBI primers preceded a second-round multiplex PCR. TCRdb re-derived calls from the multiplex PCR reads in MiXCR, one entry per CDR3 protein. The sample has approximately 500,000 distinct CDR3 sequences, approximately 15% seen once. Disease in donors with ophthalmopathy had moderate-to-severe activity, CAS ≥3, NOSPECS ≥4 and under 3 months' duration. The CDR3 is made up of 13 amino acids. Trimming cost V 8 bases and J 5 bases, with 16 bases left between them. The sample originates from a study of Graves' ophthalmopathy and Graves' hyperthyroidism. General study points: The model forecast ophthalmopathy progression, reaching about 70% sensitivity and 72% to 75% specificity. Among expanded thyroid clonotypes above 0.001 frequency, most also occurred in blood.

The receptor was isolated from a woman younger than 45 with Graves' ophthalmopathy. The chain couples TRBV12-3 or TRBV12-4 to TRBJ2-7; the D is unclear. The sequencing sample was made of blood. CDR3 region: CASSGPSTHEQYF. The CDR3 bases are TGTGCCAGCTCCGGACCGTCAACCCACGAGCAGTACTTC.